This TCR beta chain was recorded in a study of immunodeficiency (dated by TCRdb to 2018 to 2020). Broadly, across the study: The repertoires were analyzed to search for VDJ recombination defects and oligoclonality.

Unmatched junction bases come to 16, with V trimmed by 2 bases and J by 14 bases. The CDR3 runs 16 residues from the cysteine to the phenylalanine. The only DNA kept is the CDR3, 48 bases in frame from the first base. Genomic DNA was isolated using the QIAamp DNA Blood Mini Kit and then sent out for immunoSEQ repertoire analysis. CDR3 regions were amplified by multiplex PCR from a standard quantity of genomic DNA template. The PCR products underwent sequencing on an Illumina platform. Per the original workflow: Sequences were mapped to a reference, using V, D and J gene definitions from IMGT. Closely related sequences were merged by a nearest-neighbor clustering algorithm so that PCR and sequencing errors were removed. V, D and J usage was analyzed in productive unique and total sequences using ImmunoSEQ Analyzer tools and R version 3.6.1. TCRdb's version of the immuneACCESS table is confined to in-frame rearrangements and falls short of the full clone set. An unresolved V gene accounts for under half of the shortfall where checked; the remainder is of unknown origin. V and J calls and clone size are copied from that table; D and trimming were computed from the DNA. In all, the sample holds approximately 3,100 clones, and 89% of those were seen once. The biggest ten clones account for approximately 12% of the sample.

Broad study findings and their caveats: Based on top-100 and total clonotype frequencies, severe oligoclonality showed up in patient CD8+ T cells, whereas patient CD4+ T cells did not show severe oligoclonality. Patient CD8+ T cells showed restricted TRB V-J pairing and lower productive entropy than control CD8+ T cells. In the entropy comparisons of patients versus healthy controls, patients were shown as n=3 (open circles), and an effect on thymic development was only suggested as possible.

Before TCR sequencing, CD3+CD8+ T cells were sorted out of fresh PBMCs. This clone was observed a single time. Its cognate antigen has yet to be identified. Base qualities were left out, and no much larger clone turns up one base away. The source material was CD8+ T cells from blood. Recombination connected TRBV5-3 to TRBJ1-6; 7 bases in the middle match TRBD1. TRBV5-3 is flagged as an ORF with uncertain function. This sequence originates from a human donor in good health. The encoded CDR3 is CARSFTPFDRVVSLHF. Here is the DNA: TGTGCCAGAAGCTTTACCCCCTTCGACAGGGTAGTATCCCTCCACTTT.